The source of this T cell receptor beta chain is a study of siplizumab effects on memory and regulatory T cells. Study observations and caveats: The suppressive capacity of proliferating Tregs from siplizumab cultures remained unconfirmed. Mappable alloreactive CD4+ clones averaged around 74% Treg-derived with siplizumab versus 26.9% in controls. Apparently more diverse than memory cells, naive T cells also seemed major alloresponse contributors.

The germline V gene has CDR1 SGHRS and CDR2 YFSETQ. J gave up 0 bases and V 3 bases, and 12 bases lay outside the gene matches. The CDR3 is 19 residues long. In its sample, this clone was seen once. The antigen remains unidentified. Assay used: immunoSEQ multiplex PCR; TCRdb lists only in-frame clones, some missing. This table has 99,000 or so clones, about 95% appearing once. The clonotype comes from a human donor in good health. The sequenced material came from non-Treg CD4+ T cells sorted from blood. The V gene is TRBV5-1, the J gene TRBJ2-2, with TRBD2 identical over 9 bases. CDR3 in DNA: TGCGCCAGCAGCTACGGCGGGCTAGCGGGATCGGCGAACACCGGGGAGCTGTTTTTT. This translates into CASSYGGLAGSANTGELFF. Full variable domain (rest looked up from reference TRBV5-1 and TRBJ2-2): KAGVTQTPRYLIKTRGQQVTLSCSPISGHRSVSWYQQTPGQGLQFLFEYFSETQRNKGNFPGRFSGRQFSNSRSEMNVSTLELGDSALYLCASSYGGLAGSANTGELFFGEGSRLTVL.